Detailed here is one T cell receptor beta chain. Its specificity is unknown. The data originate from a study of OX40 agonist ivuxolimab in advanced cancers. Study context: Ivuxolimab doses were 0.01, 0.1, 0.3, 1.5, 3 or 10 mg/kg every 2 weeks. People who had prior anti-PD-1, anti-PD-L1 or anti-CTLA-4 therapy could take part, and around 39% had some. Three partial responders included one hepatocellular carcinoma patient and two cutaneous melanoma patients. Study observations and caveats: CD4+ T cells averaged fewer expanded clones than CD8+ T cells.

Sequencing used immunoSEQ multiplex PCR; TCRdb keeps in-frame clones, though not all of them. This table holds 81,000 or so clones, 88% found once. The ends lost 3 bases at V and 0 bases at J; junction bases unmatched: 3. The CDR3 is made up of 16 amino acids. The germline V gene has CDR1 LGHNA and CDR2 YNFKEQ. The rearrangement links TRBV4-2 to TRBJ1-3, with 9 bases lining up with TRBD1. The source of this sequence is an adult with an advanced solid tumor such as melanoma, head and neck, liver or kidney cancer. The sequencing here drew on CD4+ or CD8+ T cells sorted from blood, taken in a trial of the OX40 agonist ivuxolimab. The DNA of the CDR3 is TGTGCCAGCAGCCAGGGACAGGGCAGCTCTGGAAACACCATATATTTT. Protein: CASSQGQGSSGNTIYF.